This is a list of T cell receptor beta chains from one sample in a study of T-cell memory formation after mild COVID-19. TCRdb analysed the 5' RACE reads with MiXCR anew, one entry per CDR3 protein. The table has 350,000 to 400,000 distinct CDR3 sequences, 14% seen once; the top ten hold 20% to 25%. Sequencing input: PBMCs or a T cell subset sorted from them (not recorded which). All receptors come from a man aged 18 to 29 who had mild COVID-19 (a few samples of this study predate the infection). Cell type and time point are not known. The CDR3 runs from the conserved cysteine through the conserved F or W. The D gene is left open where the match is weak. The size field is filled for only some rows; it gives once, few, many or a size class.

>TRBJ1-3|-|few|TRBV30
CAWTGISGNTIYF
TGTGCCTGGACGGGGATCTCTGGAAACACCATATATTTT
>TRBJ2-7|-|-|TRBV5-5
CASSTRGRRLSYEQYF
TGTGCCAGCAGCACTCGGGGGCGCCGGCTTTCCTACGAGCAGTACTTC
>TRBJ2-7|TRBD1|-|TRBV6-5
CASRTGQAVSYEQYF
TGTGCCAGCAGAACGGGACAGGCGGTCTCCTACGAGCAGTACTTC
>TRBJ1-2|-|-|TRBV18
CASSDGTATNYGYTF
TGTGCCAGCTCAGATGGGACGGCGACGAACTATGGCTACACCTTC
>TRBJ1-1|-|-|TRBV28
CASLGRGTSNTEAFF
TGTGCCAGCCTCGGCCGGGGGACATCGAACACTGAAGCTTTCTTT
>TRBJ1-5|-|-|TRBV7-8
CASSLSQGNQPQHF
TGTGCCAGCAGCTTATCCCAGGGAAATCAGCCCCAGCATTTT
>TRBJ2-6|-|-|TRBV27
CASSLRYRAGANVLTF
TGTGCCAGCAGTCTCCGCTATCGGGCCGGGGCCAACGTCCTGACTTTC
>TRBJ1-4|TRBD1|few|TRBV4-2
CASSLRQGAREREKLFF
TGTGCCAGCAGCCTTCGGCAGGGGGCCAGGGAACGGGAAAAACTGTTTTTT
>TRBJ2-5|-|-|TRBV12-3/TRBV12-4
CASSPSGTIQETQYF
TGTGCCAGCAGTCCCTCAGGGACAATTCAAGAGACCCAGTACTTC
>TRBJ2-1|-|-|TRBV7-9
CASSSLNGNEQFF
TGTGCCAGCAGCTCCCTAAACGGGAATGAGCAGTTCTTC